The 13 T cell receptor beta chains below were found in one sample sequenced in a study of cytomegalovirus exposure and HLA in healthy donors. The PCR had 60 Vbeta and 13 Jbeta primers. Measured with immunoSEQ multiplex PCR; TCRdb has only the in-frame clones, and not every one. The sample has about 130,000 clones; about 83% are singletons. The sequenced sample consisted of PBMCs. All receptors derive from a girl under 10 years old in good health and CMV-seronegative.

The chain has TRBV28 and TRBJ1-1; D remains unclear. Trimming took off 2 bases at V and 8 bases at J, with 9 bases between the two ends. Germline CDR1 and CDR2: MDHEN and SYDVKM. The CDR3 contains 12 residues. CDR3 loop: CASSLGNREAFF. The CDR3 nucleotides read TGTGCCAGCAGTTTAGGCAACAGAGAAGCTTTCTTT.

This clone occurred many times. This rearrangement joins TRBV4-3 to TRBJ2-6; 7 bases agree with TRBD1. Germline trimming cut 4 bases from V and 4 bases from J; bases unmatched to any gene: 7. CDR1 and CDR2 (germline): LGHNA, YSLEER. The CDR3 covers 16 residues. The CDR3 loop is CASSPTTGDGANVLTF. CDR3 sequence (DNA): TGCGCCAGCAGCCCAACTACAGGGGACGGGGCCAACGTCCTGACTTTC.

This clone was observed a handful of times. The rearrangement links TRBV7-6 to TRBJ2-3; a weak D match, TRBD1 (5 bases). Per the germline V gene, CDR1 is SGHVS and CDR2 is FNYEAQ. Trimming shortened V by 6 bases and J by 13 bases, and 14 bases separated the two germline ends. There are 11 residues in the CDR3. Here the CDR3 reads CASRDSPQEYF. CDR3 DNA sequence: TGTGCCAGCAGAGACAGCCCGCAGGAGTATTTT.

The V gene is TRBV11-2, the J gene TRBJ2-1, with 8 bases identical to TRBD2. Germline loops: CDR1 SGHAT, CDR2 FQNNGV. The CDR3 has 15 amino acids. V gave up 8 bases and J gave up 0 bases; unmatched junction bases: 6. The CDR3 coding sequence is TGTGCCAGCCGTCCTAGCGGGCTCTCCTACAATGAGCAGTTCTTC. Translated, it gives CASRPSGLSYNEQFF.

J is TRBJ1-1 and V is TRBV6-6; D perhaps matches TRBD1 (6 bases). The CDR3 covers 13 residues. The germline V and J ends were trimmed by 10 bases and 1 base, with 13 bases remaining between them. Germline V gene sequence: CDR1 MNHNY, CDR2 SVGAGI (reference sequence). The CDR3 DNA sequence: TGTGCCACCTTACAGGGACAGAACACTGAAGCTTTCTTT. Protein: CATLQGQNTEAFF.

The V and J genes are TRBV20-1 and TRBJ1-2, with 10 nucleotides matching TRBD1. Germline loops: CDR1 DFQATT, CDR2 SNEGSKA (reference sequence). CDR3 size: 11 residues. The chain's CDR3 is CRGDRGYGYTF. The CDR3 DNA is TGCAGGGGGGACAGGGGCTATGGCTACACCTTC.

This clone was seen only a few times. The chain is built from TRBV4-1 and TRBJ1-5; D is possibly TRBD1 (6 bases). The length of the CDR3 is 15 residues. Trimming shortened V by 3 bases and J by 2 bases, and 11 bases separated the two germline ends. Germline-derived CDR1 and CDR2 are MGHRA and YSYEKL. CDR3 nucleotides: TGCGCCAGCAGCCAGGCAGCAGGGGGCAATCAGCCCCAGCATTTT. It translates to CASSQAAGGNQPQHF.

The genes are TRBV4-1 and TRBJ1-2; weak D call: TRBD1 (6 bases). The CDR3 is made up of 15 amino acids. CDR1 is MGHRA, CDR2 YSYEKL, per germline. Trimming cost V 0 bases and J 2 bases, with 10 bases left between them. This CDR3 reads CASSQDQGLNYGYTF. The DNA for the CDR3 is TGCGCCAGCAGCCAAGATCAGGGGTTAAACTATGGCTACACCTTC.

The V and J genes are TRBV2 and TRBJ1-2, with 7 bases that match TRBD1. This CDR3 is built from 14 residues. Germline trimming cut 6 bases from V and 8 bases from J; bases unmatched to any gene: 12. CDR1 is SNHLY and CDR2 is FYNNEI in the germline V gene. CDR3 in DNA: TGTGCCAGCAGGAGGGACAGCCCCCCATGGGGCTACACCTTC. This codes for CASRRDSPPWGYTF.

This chain uses TRBV2 with TRBJ1-1; D not resolved. Trimming removed 5 bases from V and 4 bases from J, with 11 bases in between. The CDR3 totals 13 residues. CDR1 is SNHLY and CDR2 is FYNNEI in the germline V gene. The DNA for the CDR3 is TGTGCCAGCAGTTTATATACTGGCACTGAAGCTTTCTTT. Its protein product is CASSLYTGTEAFF.

The gene calls are TRBV5-1 and TRBJ2-3; 9 nucleotides match TRBD2. CDR1 is SGHRS, CDR2 YFSETQ, per germline. The CDR3 has 18 amino acids. J was trimmed by 6 bases and V by 4 bases; bases with no gene match: 18. CDR3: CASSRRGAGGEGVDTQYF. The CDR3 region has the DNA TGCGCCAGCAGCCGGCGTGGAGCGGGGGGCGAGGGAGTGGATACGCAGTATTTT.

This chain connects TRBV10-3 to TRBJ1-1, with D possibly matching TRBD1 (6 bases). The CDR3 is 13 amino acids. Trimming cost V 10 bases and J 5 bases, with 17 bases left between them. Germline V CDR1 and CDR2: ENHRY, SYGVKD. CDR3 in DNA: TGTGCCACCTCCTCCGAGGGGGAAACTGAAGCTTTCTTT. Protein: CATSSEGETEAFF.

This clone was detected a few times. The chain is built from TRBV10-3 and TRBJ1-5; 12 bases map to TRBD1. Germline trimming cut 6 bases from V and 6 bases from J; bases unmatched to any gene: 9. Germline assignment: CDR1 ENHRY and CDR2 SYGVKD. This CDR3 comprises 16 residues. The CDR3 loop is CAISPTGQGAGQPQHF. The CDR3, as DNA: TGTGCCATCAGCCCTACGGGACAGGGGGCCGGTCAGCCCCAGCATTTT.